These 13 T cell receptor beta chains share one sample of origin, sequenced in a study of long-term antiretroviral therapy in people with HIV. Sequencing relied on immunoSEQ assay v3.0, run at survey level. Libraries were prepared by immunoSEQ multiplex PCR; TCRdb keeps only in-frame clonotypes and omits some of them. The profile shows about 24,000 clones, about 91% of them singletons. The specimen comprised unsorted PBMCs, sampled 1.8 years before starting antiretroviral therapy. Source of these receptors: a man between 45 and 60 years old with HIV.

The gene calls are TRBV5-1 and TRBJ2-7; possible D gene TRBD1, 5 bases. Germline CDR1 reads SGHRS; CDR2 reads YFSETQ. V gave up 7 bases and J gave up 2 bases, with 13 bases separating them. The CDR3 has 13 amino acids. The CDR3 bases are TGCGCCAGCCCGCGACAGATCCCCTACGAGCAGTACTTC. Translation: CASPRQIPYEQYF.

The chain joins TRBV7-6 to TRBJ2-7, with TRBD1 matching 12 bases. Losses at the gene ends were 5 bases for V and 6 bases for J; bases not matched to a gene: 14. The CDR3 length is 17 residues. Germline values: CDR1 SGHVS, CDR2 FNYEAQ. CDR3 in amino acids: CASSQHTTGTGGFEQYF. CDR3 nucleotides: TGTGCCAGCAGCCAACATACGACCGGGACAGGGGGCTTCGAGCAGTACTTC.

The J gene is TRBJ1-4, the V gene TRBV6-1; weak D call: TRBD1 (5 bases). The V and J ends lost 4 bases and 10 bases respectively, with 19 bases between them. The V gene's germline CDR1 is MNHNS and CDR2 SASEGT. The CDR3 covers 15 residues. DNA of the CDR3: TGTGCCAGCAGTGTCGGCGGCAGGGTAGTAGGAAAACTGTTTTTT. It translates to CASSVGGRVVGKLFF.

The chain recombines TRBV28 with TRBJ1-5, with a tentative D call TRBD1 (5 bases). V was shortened by 8 bases and J by 5 bases, with 10 bases between the two germline ends. CDR1 and CDR2 (germline): MDHEN, SYDVKM. The CDR3 is 12 amino acids. Here the CDR3 reads CASEDSDQPQHF. The DNA for the CDR3 is TGTGCCAGCGAAGACAGCGATCAGCCCCAGCATTTT.

The rearrangement uses TRBV7-9 and TRBJ1-5, with D unresolved. V lost 5 bases to trimming and J lost 0 bases, with 11 bases between them. CDR3 length equals 15 residues. Germline V gene lookup returns CDR1 SEHNR and CDR2 FQNEAQ (reference sequence). DNA for the CDR3: TGTGCCAGCAGCCCCCGGGGATATAGCAATCAGCCCCAGCATTTT. Translated: CASSPRGYSNQPQHF. Supplemented by reference TRBV7-9 and TRBJ1-5, the full variable domain reads DTGVSQNPRHKITKRGQNVTFRCDPISEHNRLYWYRQTLGQGPEFLTYFQNEAQLEKSRLLSDRFSAERPKGSFSTLEIQRTEQGDSAMYLCASSPRGYSNQPQHFGDGTRLSIL.

The chain employs TRBV18 and TRBJ1-5; D perhaps matches TRBD1 (5 bases). V lost 2 bases to trimming and J lost 10 bases, with 15 bases between them. The CDR3 length is 14 residues. The germline CDR1 and CDR2 sequences are KGHSH and LQKENI. In nucleotides, the CDR3 is TGTGCCAGCTCACCAGGTGCTGGGGCCGAACCCCAGCATTTT. Translated, it gives CASSPGAGAEPQHF. The variable domain in full, completed from reference TRBV18 and TRBJ1-5, reads NAGVMQNPRHLVRRRGQEARLRCSPMKGHSHVYWYRQLPEEGLKFMVYLQKENIIDESGMPKERFSAEFPKEGPSILRIQQVVRGDSAAYFCASSPGAGAEPQHFGDGTRLSIL.

CDR3 sequence (DNA): TGCGCCAGCAGCCAAGAGCCATTTCAGGGGACATTAACCTCCACTGAGCAGTTCTTC. This codes for CASSQEPFQGTLTSTEQFF. This chain uses TRBV4-3 with TRBJ2-1, with a weak D call TRBD1 (6 bases). V lost 0 bases and J 9 bases, leaving 27 bases between the germline ends. The germline CDR1 and CDR2 sequences are LGHNA and YSLEER. The CDR3 runs 19 residues.

The CDR3 is CASSLTVAGGIGTQYF. DNA of the CDR3: TGCGCCAGCAGCTTGACGGTAGCGGGGGGTATTGGTACGCAGTATTTT. This chain links TRBV5-1 with TRBJ2-3; 10 nucleotides align to TRBD2. The CDR3 sequence is 16 residues long. Trimming at V came to 1 base and at J to 8 bases, leaving 10 bases not matched to a gene. The germline V gene has CDR1 SGHRS and CDR2 YFSETQ.

This chain uses TRBV4-3 with TRBJ1-2, with D possibly matching TRBD1 (6 bases). Germline values: CDR1 LGHNA, CDR2 YSLEER. The CDR3 sequence is 15 residues long. V dropped 1 base and J dropped 5 bases, with 14 bases sitting between them. CDR3 coding DNA: TGCGCCAGCAGCCAAGTGGGCAGGGGAGGGTATGGCTACACCTTC. Its protein is CASSQVGRGGYGYTF.

This chain uses TRBV5-1 with TRBJ2-2; the D is unclear. The CDR3 spans 14 residues. Trimming removed 7 bases at V and 2 bases at J, with 12 bases between. Germline CDR1 and CDR2: SGHRS and YFSETQ. CDR3 region: CASRQMTNTGELFF. In nucleotides, the CDR3 is TGCGCCAGCCGACAAATGACCAACACCGGGGAGCTGTTTTTT.

V and J are TRBV29-1 and TRBJ2-1, with TRBD2 identical over 7 bases. J gave up 12 bases and V 1 base, and 12 bases lay outside the gene matches. There are 14 residues in the CDR3. Germline CDR1 reads SQVTM; CDR2 reads ANQGSEA. The CDR3, as DNA: TGCAGCGTTGAAGGCCTAGCGGCACTCGGCGGGCAGTTCTTC. Protein product: CSVEGLAALGGQFF.

The chain uses TRBV7-9 and TRBJ2-4; 7 bases agree with TRBD2. Losses at the gene ends were 4 bases for V and 8 bases for J; bases not matched to a gene: 8. There are 14 residues in the CDR3. Germline V CDR1 and CDR2: SEHNR, FQNEAQ (reference sequence). CDR3 region: CASSSGLRGDIQYF. Written as DNA, the CDR3 is TGTGCCAGCAGCTCGGGACTACGCGGGGACATTCAGTACTTC.

The rearrangement joins TRBV29-1 to TRBJ1-4; 9 positions agree with TRBD1. Germline CDR1 and CDR2: SQVTM and ANQGSEA. The V segment lost 6 bases and the J segment 7 bases; nucleotides outside the gene matches: 9. The CDR3 sequence is 14 residues long. The CDR3 protein is CSVLLGQGGEKLFF. DNA for the CDR3: TGCAGCGTATTACTGGGACAGGGAGGTGAAAAACTGTTTTTT.